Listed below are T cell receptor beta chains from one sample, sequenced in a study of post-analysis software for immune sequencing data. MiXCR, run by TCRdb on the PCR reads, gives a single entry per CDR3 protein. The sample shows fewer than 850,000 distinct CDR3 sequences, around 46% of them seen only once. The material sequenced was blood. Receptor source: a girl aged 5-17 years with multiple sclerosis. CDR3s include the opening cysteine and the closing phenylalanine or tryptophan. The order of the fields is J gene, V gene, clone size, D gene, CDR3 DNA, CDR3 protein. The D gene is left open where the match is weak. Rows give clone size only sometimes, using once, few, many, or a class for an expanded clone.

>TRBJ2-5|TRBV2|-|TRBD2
TGTGCCAGCACCTTGGCTAGCGGGAGTTCGGAGGGGACCCAGTACTTC
CASTLASGSSEGTQYF
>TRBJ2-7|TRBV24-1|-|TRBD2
TGTGCCACCAGTGACCCAGCGGGAGTAAATGAGCAGTACTTC
CATSDPAGVNEQYF
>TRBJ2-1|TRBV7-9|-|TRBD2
TGTGCCAGCAGCTCTTCTCTCGCGGGACTAGCGACTTACAATGAGCAGTTCTTC
CASSSSLAGLATYNEQFF
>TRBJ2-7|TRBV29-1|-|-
TGCAGCGTTGAAGGGGGACTCGGGAGTAGCAGCAATGAGCAGTACTTC
CSVEGGLGSSSNEQYF
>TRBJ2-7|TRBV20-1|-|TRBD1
TGCAGTGCTAGAGATCCGGGACAGGGGCTACTAGAGCAGTACTTC
CSARDPGQGLLEQYF
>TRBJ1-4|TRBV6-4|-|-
TGTGCCAGCAGTGACTTCAAGTTTGTAAGGGAAAAACTGTTTTTT
CASSDFKFVREKLFF
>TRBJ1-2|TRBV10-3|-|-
TGTGCCATCAGTGTGGGTTCCGGGAGTCGGTATGGCTACACCTTC
CAISVGSGSRYGYTF
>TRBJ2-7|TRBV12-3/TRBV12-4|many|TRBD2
TGTGCCAGCAGCTTGACTAGCGGCTCCTACGAGCAGTACTTC
CASSLTSGSYEQYF
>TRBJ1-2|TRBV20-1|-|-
TGCAGTGCTAGAGATCGGGCCCGAGGGGAGTTCAACTATGGCTACACCTTC
CSARDRARGEFNYGYTF
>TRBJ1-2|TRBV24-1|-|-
TGTGCCACCAGTGGCCAGGGAGGGGACTATGGCTACACCTTC
CATSGQGGDYGYTF
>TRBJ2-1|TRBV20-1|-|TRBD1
TGCAGTGCTAGCCCGAATCAGGGGGATGAGCAGTTCTTC
CSASPNQGDEQFF
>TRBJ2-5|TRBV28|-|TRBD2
TGTGCCAGCAGTTTGGTCCTAGCGGCTTACCAAGAGACCCAGTACTTC
CASSLVLAAYQETQYF
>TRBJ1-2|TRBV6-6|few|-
TGTGCCAGCAGTTACTCGAACACGGGGTATGGCTACACCTTC
CASSYSNTGYGYTF
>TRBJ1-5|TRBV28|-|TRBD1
TGTGCCAGCAGTCCTCAGGGGGCGGATCAGCCCCAGCATTTT
CASSPQGADQPQHF
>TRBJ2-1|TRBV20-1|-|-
TGCAGTGCTTCTACCACGGAGGGTAGCTCCTACAATGAGCAGTTCTTC
CSASTTEGSSYNEQFF
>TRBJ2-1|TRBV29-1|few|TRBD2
TGCAGCGTTGAAGGGACTAGCGGGGGATACAATGAGCAGTTCTTC
CSVEGTSGGYNEQFF
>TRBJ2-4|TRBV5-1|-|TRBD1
TGCGCCAGCAGCGTGGACAGTCAGGGGGAGCAGTACTTC
CASSVDSQGEQYF
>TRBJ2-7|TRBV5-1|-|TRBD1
TGCGCCAGCAGAGCCGGGACAGAGACCTACGAGCAGTACTTC
CASRAGTETYEQYF
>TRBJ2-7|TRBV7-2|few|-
TGTGCCAGCAGCTTATTGAGTGGAAGCGAGCAGTACTTC
CASSLLSGSEQYF
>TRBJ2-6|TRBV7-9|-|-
TGTGCCAGCAGCATGAACTCTGGGGCCAACGTCCTGACTTTC
CASSMNSGANVLTF
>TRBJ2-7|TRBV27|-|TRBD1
TGTGCCAGCAGAGGGACAGGGTCGGTATACGAGCAGTACTTC
CASRGTGSVYEQYF
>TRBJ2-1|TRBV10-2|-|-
TGCGCCAGCAGCCTTGGCAGCCGTGGAGAGCAGTTCTTC
CASSLGSRGEQFF
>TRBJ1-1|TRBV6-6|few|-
TGTGCCAGCAGTTACTCTGGGAGACACACTGAAGCTTTCTTT
CASSYSGRHTEAFF
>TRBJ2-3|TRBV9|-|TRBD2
TGTGCCAGCAGCGTAGTAGCGGGAGGCGAAGATACGCAGTATTTT
CASSVVAGGEDTQYF
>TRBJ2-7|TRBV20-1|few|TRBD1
TGCAGTGCCTTCGGACAGGCATACGAGCAGTACTTC
CSAFGQAYEQYF
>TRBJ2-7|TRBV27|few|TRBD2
TGTGCCAGCAGGAAACCTGGGACTACCTACGGGCAGTACTTC
CASRKPGTTYGQYF
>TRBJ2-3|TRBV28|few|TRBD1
TGTGCCAGCAGTTTGGACAGGATTAGCACAGATACGCAGTATTTT
CASSLDRISTDTQYF
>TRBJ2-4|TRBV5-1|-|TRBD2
TGCGCCAGCAGTAACGGCGACGGACTAGCGGGAGAAAACATTCAGTACTTC
CASSNGDGLAGENIQYF
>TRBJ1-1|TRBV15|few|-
TGTGCCACCAGCAGAGGCGGGACGATGAACACTGAAGCTTTCTTT
CATSRGGTMNTEAFF
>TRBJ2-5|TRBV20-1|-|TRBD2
TGCAGTGCTAGAGCGGTAGCGGGAGGGAGAGAGACCCAGTACTTC
CSARAVAGGRETQYF
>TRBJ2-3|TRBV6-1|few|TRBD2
TGTGCCAGCAGTCCGAAGCCGACGACGCCCGGGACTAGCGGGTCCAGGGATACGCAGTATTTT
CASSPKPTTPGTSGSRDTQYF
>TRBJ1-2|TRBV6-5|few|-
TGTGCCAGCAGTTACAAGGGCAGGGAATCTGGCTACACCTTC
CASSYKGRESGYTF
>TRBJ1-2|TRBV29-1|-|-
TGCAGCGTTGAAGGGCGGGTAGGGCGCTATGGCTACACCTTC
CSVEGRVGRYGYTF
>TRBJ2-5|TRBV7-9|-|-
TGTGCCAGCAGCTTCTCATGGAGCAGACAAGAGACCCAGTACTTC
CASSFSWSRQETQYF
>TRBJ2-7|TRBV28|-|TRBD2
TGTGCCAGCAGTTTATGGGCTAGCGGGAGGGCTTCCTTCTACGAGCAGTACTTC
CASSLWASGRASFYEQYF
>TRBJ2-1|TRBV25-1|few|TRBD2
TGTGCCAGCAGTGAATTCTCCCCCTCAGCGGGAGTTGGCGAAGAGCAGTTCTTC
CASSEFSPSAGVGEEQFF
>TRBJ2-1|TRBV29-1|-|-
TGCAGCGTTGCCCGACCGGGGCGGGATCGCCCAATAGAGCAGTTCTTC
CSVARPGRDRPIEQFF
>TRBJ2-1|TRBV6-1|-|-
TGTGCCAGCGGGCCCCTTGCGGGATCTAGCTACAATGAGCAGTTCTTC
CASGPLAGSSYNEQFF
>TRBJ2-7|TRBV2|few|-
TGTGCCAGCGCTGGGGGACCCTACGAGCAGTACTTC
CASAGGPYEQYF
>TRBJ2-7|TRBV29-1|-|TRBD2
TGCAGCGGGTCAGCGGGAGCCGCCTACGAGCAGTACTTC
CSGSAGAAYEQYF
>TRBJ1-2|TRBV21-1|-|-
TGTGCCAGCAGCAAAAGGGAGCTACAGGGGGGGTGTGGCTACACCTTC
CASSKRELQGGCGYTF
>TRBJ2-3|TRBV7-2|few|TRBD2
TGTGCCAGCAGCTTGGGACTAGCGGTCACAGATACGCAGTATTTT
CASSLGLAVTDTQYF
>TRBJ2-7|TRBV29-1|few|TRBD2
TGCAGCGTCGCACTAGCGTTCGACTCCTACGAGCAGTACTTC
CSVALAFDSYEQYF
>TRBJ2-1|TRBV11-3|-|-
TGTGCCAGCAGCTCTGAGAGCGGCAATGAGCAGTTCTTC
CASSSESGNEQFF
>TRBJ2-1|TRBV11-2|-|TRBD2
TGTGCCAGCAGCTTACACCCTATGACTAGCGGTTCCTACAATGAGCAGTTCTTC
CASSLHPMTSGSYNEQFF
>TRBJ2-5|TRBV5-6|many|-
TGTGCCAGCAGCTTGCCCGCAGGAGAGACCCAGTACTTC
CASSLPAGETQYF